This paragraph covers one T cell receptor (beta chain) sequence. Its recognized antigen is unknown. No per-base quality is available; no much larger clone lies one base away. TCRbeta CDR3 regions were amplified from genomic DNA by means of the immunoSEQ Assay, a bias-controlled multiplex PCR. On the study's bioinformatics: Nucleated cell counts per sample were estimated from amplification of reference gene primers within the assay. Sequence reads were collapsed and filtered to measure the absolute abundance of every unique TCRbeta CDR3 rearrangement. For each sample, productive Simpson clonality was calculated as the square root of Simpson's diversity index over productive rearrangements. Entries here come from immuneACCESS through TCRdb and include only in-frame sequences with V and J called. Some clones fail to appear in such tables; in the studies checked, an unresolved V gene covers under half of the shortfall, and the cause of the remainder is unknown. D and trimming come from the DNA, and the V and J calls and clone size come from that table. The sample table shows tens of thousands of clones, and 75% to 95% are seen once. The biggest ten clones account for about 2.5% of the sample.

The sample belongs to a study of blood T cell repertoires in COVID-19 (dated by TCRdb to 2018 to 2021). General notes on the study: Collaborator samples came from the United States, Italy and Spain and covered acute and convalescent phases of COVID-19. The material from the prospective study consisted of cDNA or gDNA derived from T cells, B-cell-depleted T cells, or PBMCs. The samples were drawn from the first 160 participants of the ongoing ImmuneRACE study and from some 1,300 subjects provided by 6 global collaborators. A freely available public database, intended as a resource for researchers studying the immune response to SARS-CoV-2, is where the repertoires were released. Where available, HLA class I and class II types were obtained from metadata supplied by the sample provider rather than from assay-based typing. Deeply sampled blood TCRbeta repertoires from subjects exposed to, actively infected with, or recovered from COVID-19 were included in the dataset. Sample metadata almost always included a de-identified subject ID, COVID-19 status, age in years and sex. What the research found in general, with its limitations: The quantity of clinical and demographic metadata differed by source and by participant and was supplied without curation.

V is cut by 3 bases and J by 0 bases, and the space between the germline ends is 13 bases. CDR3 length: 17 amino acids, cysteine to phenylalanine. Of the read, only the CDR3 DNA is kept; its 51 bases are in frame from base 1. Looking up the germline V gene yields CDR1 KGHDR and CDR2 SFDVKD. Collaborating institutions collected whole blood in K2EDTA tubes following their own protocols. For TCRbeta analysis, collaborators shipped samples as frozen whole blood, isolated PBMCs, or DNA extracted from either of those sample types. The TCR sequence derives from a human donor with active COVID-19. The donor label of this sample is uncertain. The sequenced sample was peripheral blood. The chain couples TRBV24-1 to TRBJ2-2; TRBD1 might be the D gene, on 6 matching bases. The CDR3 region reads CATSDPQGKTNTGELFF. In nucleotides, the sequence is TGTGCCACCAGTGATCCACAGGGTAAGACGAACACCGGGGAGCTGTTTTTT.